Listed below are T cell receptor beta chains from one sample, sequenced in a study of CD8 T cells in Susac syndrome. TCRdb called the immunoSEQ multiplex PCR reads again in MiXCR, with one record for every CDR3 protein. The sample consists of 180,000 or so distinct CDR3 sequences, about 94% of them appearing once. The sample was CD4+ T cells from PBMCs. The origin of the receptors is a human donor in good health. CDR3s include the opening cysteine and the closing phenylalanine or tryptophan. A D gene is named only where the DNA matches it firmly. Clone size is shown for a subset of rows, as once, few, many or a class of expanded clone.

>TRBV13|NA|TRBD2|TRBJ2-1
TGTGCCAGCAGCTTAGATCCGGGACTAGCGGATAATGAGCAGTTCTTC
CASSLDPGLADNEQFF
>TRBV20-1|NA|NA|TRBJ1-6
TGCAGTGTAGCAGAAAGTAATTCACCCCTCCACTTT
CSVAESNSPLHF
>TRBV27|NA|TRBD1|TRBJ2-7
TGTGCCAGCTCACCGGGACAGACTGGGCACGAGCAGTACTTC
CASSPGQTGHEQYF
>TRBV7-9|NA|NA|TRBJ2-1
TGTGCCAGCAGTTGGGGGCTAGGGTACAATGAGCAGTTCTTC
CASSWGLGYNEQFF
>TRBV20-1|NA|NA|TRBJ1-2
TGCAGTGCTAGAGAGCCGCTGAGGGGCTATGGCTACACCTTC
CSAREPLRGYGYTF
>TRBV6-2/TRBV6-3|NA|NA|TRBJ2-7
TGTGCCAGCAGTTACATGGGGGTCCGGGGAGTCGAGCAGTACTTC
CASSYMGVRGVEQYF
>TRBV20-1|once|TRBD2|TRBJ2-3
TGCAGTGCCACTCTAAGGCGGGGGGGCACAGATACGCAGTATTTT
CSATLRRGGTDTQYF
>TRBV20-1|NA|TRBD1|TRBJ1-5
TGCAGTGCTAGCTCCGGGACAGCGCGTTATCAGCCCCAGCATTTT
CSASSGTARYQPQHF
>TRBV15|NA|NA|TRBJ2-1
TGTGCCACCAGCATGGGGGGCCCCTACAATGAGCAGTTCTTC
CATSMGGPYNEQFF
>TRBV7-8|once|TRBD1|TRBJ2-4
TGTGCCAGCAGCCACGGGACAGGGCAAAACATTCAGTACTTC
CASSHGTGQNIQYF
>TRBV27|NA|NA|TRBJ1-3
TGTGCCAGCAGCCCAGAATGGGGGACTGGAAACACCATATATTTT
CASSPEWGTGNTIYF
>TRBV3-1|NA|NA|TRBJ1-1
TGTGCCAGCAGCCCTCACGGCAGGAACACTGAAGCTTTCTTT
CASSPHGRNTEAFF
>TRBV5-1|NA|NA|TRBJ1-5
TGCGCCAGCAGCCTTGTTGGAAGGGGTGACCAGCCCCAGCATTTT
CASSLVGRGDQPQHF
>TRBV9|NA|NA|TRBJ1-1
TGTGCCAGCAGCGTTACCTACACTGAAGCTTTCTTT
CASSVTYTEAFF
>TRBV7-8|NA|NA|TRBJ1-6
TGTGCCAGCAGCTACAGGGAAAGCTCCTATAATTCACCCCTCCACTTT
CASSYRESSYNSPLHF
>TRBV5-6|once|NA|TRBJ1-1
TGTGCCAGCAGCTTTGGTCGTCCTAGCTCCACTGAAGCTTTCTTT
CASSFGRPSSTEAFF
>TRBV20-1|NA|TRBD1|TRBJ1-1
TGCAGTGCTAGAGACAGGGGGCAATGGAACACTGAAGCTTTCTTT
CSARDRGQWNTEAFF
>TRBV18|NA|NA|TRBJ2-5
TGTGCCAGCTCACCAGGGCAAGAGACCCAGTACTTC
CASSPGQETQYF
>TRBV4-3|NA|NA|TRBJ1-6
TGCGCCAGCAGCCAAGATGGGGCAGGGACCTATAATTCACCCCTCCACTTT
CASSQDGAGTYNSPLHF
>TRBV5-1|NA|TRBD1|TRBJ1-1
TGCGCCAGCAGCGGTGGGACAGCGAACACTGAAGCTTTCTTT
CASSGGTANTEAFF
>TRBV9|NA|NA|TRBJ2-3
TGTGCCAGCAGCGTAGCCTACCGCACAGATACGCAGTATTTT
CASSVAYRTDTQYF
>TRBV29-1|NA|NA|TRBJ1-4
TGCAGCGCCTTGCAAGGGGGAGGAAATGAAAAACTGTTTTTT
CSALQGGGNEKLFF
>TRBV6-2/TRBV6-3|NA|NA|TRBJ1-1
TGTGCCAGCAGTTGGCCTCTCACTGAAGCTTTCTTT
CASSWPLTEAFF
>TRBV14|NA|TRBD1|TRBJ2-1
TGTGCCAGCAGCCAGATCGCAGGGGGCTACAATGAGCAGTTCTTC
CASSQIAGGYNEQFF
>TRBV12-3/TRBV12-4|NA|NA|TRBJ1-1
TGTGCCAGCAGCTCCGGGGGCGGGGTCAAAGCTTTCTTT
CASSSGGGVKAFF
>TRBV18|NA|NA|TRBJ2-2
TGTGCCAGCTCACCCTCGCAACACACCGGGGAGCTGTTTTTT
CASSPSQHTGELFF
>TRBV6-5|NA|TRBD2|TRBJ2-7
TGTGCCAGCATCCCGGGAGGGGGATCGTACGAGCAGTACTTC
CASIPGGGSYEQYF
>TRBV3-1|NA|NA|TRBJ2-5
TGTGCCAGCAGCCAGTGGGAGTCCGAGACCCAGTACTTC
CASSQWESETQYF
>TRBV5-1|once|NA|TRBJ2-7
TGCGCCAGCAGCTTGAGAGGTCTCGACGAGCAGTACTTC
CASSLRGLDEQYF
>TRBV29-1|NA|NA|TRBJ2-1
TGCAGCGTTGAAGAATCTTCGAGCCGGGACTCCTACAATGAGCAGTTCTTC
CSVEESSSRDSYNEQFF
>TRBV7-2|NA|NA|TRBJ1-5
TGTGCCAGCAGCTTAATGGGTAGCAATCAGCCCCAGCATTTT
CASSLMGSNQPQHF
>TRBV14|NA|NA|TRBJ2-3
TGTGCCAGCAGCCAAGCGAAAGATACGCAGTATTTT
CASSQAKDTQYF